The sample holds a few counts of the clone carrying this TCR beta chain. The sample belongs to a study of blood T cells in healthy people across ages. Primers used in a second PCR of roughly 7 to 11 cycles were a sample-barcoded 5' primer and a J-beta primer mix. TCRdb recomputed calls from the 5' RACE reads with MiXCR, one row per CDR3 protein. The repertoire holds over 1,500,000 distinct CDR3 sequences, with around 50% as singletons. Whenever a sample was processed, at least 6.5 million PBMCs were isolated. The sequenced material came from blood. The TCR comes from a woman aged 40 to 50 in good health.

The CDR3 coding sequence is TGTGCCAGCGGACTACAGGGAATCCACTATGGCTACACCTTC. Its protein product is CASGLQGIHYGYTF. This chain links TRBV27 with TRBJ1-2; TRBD1 might be the D (6 bases). The CDR3 loop spans 14 amino acids. Germline assignment: CDR1 MNHEY and CDR2 SMNVEV (reference sequence). Between the trimmed V and J ends, which lost 8 bases and 3 bases, there was a span of 16 bases.